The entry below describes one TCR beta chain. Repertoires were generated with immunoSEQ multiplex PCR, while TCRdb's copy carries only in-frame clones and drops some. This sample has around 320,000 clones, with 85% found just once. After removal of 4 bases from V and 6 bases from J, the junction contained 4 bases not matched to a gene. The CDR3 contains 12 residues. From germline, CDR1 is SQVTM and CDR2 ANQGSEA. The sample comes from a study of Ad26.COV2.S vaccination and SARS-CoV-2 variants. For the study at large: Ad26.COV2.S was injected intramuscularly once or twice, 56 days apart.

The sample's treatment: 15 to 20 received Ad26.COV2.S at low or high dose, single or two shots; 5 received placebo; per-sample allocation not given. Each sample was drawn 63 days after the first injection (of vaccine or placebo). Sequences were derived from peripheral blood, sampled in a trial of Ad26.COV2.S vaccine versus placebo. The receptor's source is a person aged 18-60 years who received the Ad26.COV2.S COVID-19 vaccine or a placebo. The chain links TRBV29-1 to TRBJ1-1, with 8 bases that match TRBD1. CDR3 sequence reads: CSVGTGSSEAFF. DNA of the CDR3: TGCAGCGTTGGGACAGGGAGCTCTGAAGCTTTCTTT.